These 32 T cell receptor beta chains were all obtained from the same sample, sequenced in a study of cytomegalovirus exposure and HLA in healthy donors. Primers: 60 Vbeta forward and 13 Jbeta reverse. Data came from immunoSEQ multiplex PCR; TCRdb stores just in-frame clones and leaves some out. The sample contains tens of thousands of clones, 55% to 70% of which appear only once. The sequenced sample consisted of PBMCs. The receptors here all came from a woman in her 50s in good health and CMV-seropositive.

The gene calls are TRBV6-1 and TRBJ1-4, with D perhaps matching TRBD1 (6 bases). This CDR3 region has 15 residues. Germline lookup yields CDR1 MNHNS and CDR2 SASEGT. Trimming shortened V by 1 base and J by 8 bases, and 14 bases separated the two germline ends. CDR3 DNA: TGTGCCAGCAGTGAAGTACTACAGGGTCGCGAAAAACTGTTTTTT. Its protein product is CASSEVLQGREKLFF.

The V and J genes are TRBV4-1 and TRBJ1-3, with a weak D call TRBD1 (6 bases). Germline V lookup: CDR1 MGHRA, CDR2 YSYEKL. V dropped 0 bases and J dropped 8 bases, with 23 bases sitting between them. The CDR3 consists of 18 residues. The CDR3 loop is CASSQDLIRGGLEDTIYF. In DNA, the CDR3 is TGCGCCAGCAGCCAAGATCTGATCCGGGGGGGCTTGGAGGACACCATATATTTT.

This clone came up a few times. The chain is built from TRBV28 and TRBJ2-7, with TRBD2 matching 12 bases. CDR3 length: 17 residues. The V segment lost 8 bases and the J segment 3 bases; nucleotides outside the gene matches: 14. The V gene's germline CDR1 is MDHEN and CDR2 SYDVKM. The CDR3 spells CASLTERLAGENYEQYF. The CDR3 bases are TGTGCCAGCCTAACTGAAAGACTAGCGGGGGAAAACTACGAGCAGTACTTC.

The chain combines TRBV10-3 with TRBJ2-7; 12 bases are a match to TRBD2. Germline-derived CDR1 and CDR2 are ENHRY and SYGVKD. V trimming: 10 bases; J trimming: 5 bases; junction bases outside the gene matches: 9. This CDR3 comprises 14 residues. In nucleotides, the CDR3 is TGTGCCACCACTACTAGCGGGGGGCCGGACGAGCAGTACTTC. It yields the protein CATTTSGGPDEQYF.

The V call is TRBV14, the J call TRBJ2-7, with D perhaps matching TRBD1 (5 bases). CDR1 and CDR2 (germline): SGHDN, FVKESK. This CDR3 region has 15 residues. Trimming shortened V by 1 base and J by 3 bases, and 13 bases separated the two germline ends. The CDR3 is CASSQAAGLRYEQYF. The DNA of the CDR3 is TGTGCCAGCAGCCAAGCGGCAGGGCTCCGCTACGAGCAGTACTTC. The full variable domain, completed using reference TRBV14 and TRBJ2-7, is EAGVTQFPSHSVIEKGQTVTLRCDPISGHDNLYWYRRVMGKEIKFLLHFVKESKQDESGMPNNRFLAERTGGTYSTLKVQPAELEDSGVYFCASSQAAGLRYEQYFGPGTRLTVT.

This clone was detected only a few times. The CDR3 DNA reads TGTGCCAGCAGCACACATCCCCCAGGACTAGCGGGAGGTAACAATGAGCAGTTCTTC. This codes for CASSTHPPGLAGGNNEQFF. V gene TRBV13 combines with J gene TRBJ2-1; TRBD2 agrees at 14 bases. CDR1 and CDR2 (germline): PRHDT, FYEKMQ (reference sequence). The CDR3 runs 19 residues. V was clipped by 5 bases and J by 5 bases; unmatched bases: 14.

This rearrangement joins TRBV2 to TRBJ2-1; 7 positions match TRBD2. The CDR3 is 15 amino acids. J lost 2 bases, V lost 1 base, and 2 bases had no gene match. Germline V gene sequence: CDR1 SNHLY, CDR2 FYNNEI. The CDR3 coding sequence is TGTGCCAGCAGTGAAGGGCTAGCGGCCTACAATGAGCAGTTCTTC. This codes for CASSEGLAAYNEQFF.

DNA of the CDR3: TGCGCCAGCAGCTTGGAAGGGGGACGTTATGAAAAACTGTTTTTT. Protein product: CASSLEGGRYEKLFF. The chain carries TRBV5-1 and TRBJ1-4, with D possibly matching TRBD1 (6 bases). The CDR3 is made up of 15 amino acids. Germline V lookup: CDR1 SGHRS, CDR2 YFSETQ. Trimming took 0 bases from V and 6 from J, leaving 12 bases between them. The full variable domain, with the rest looked up from reference TRBV5-1 and TRBJ1-4, is KAGVTQTPRYLIKTRGQQVTLSCSPISGHRSVSWYQQTPGQGLQFLFEYFSETQRNKGNFPGRFSGRQFSNSRSEMNVSTLELGDSALYLCASSLEGGRYEKLFFGSGTQLSVL.

The chain links TRBV4-2 to TRBJ2-3; 9 bases are a match to TRBD2. The CDR3 length is 17 residues. V shed 1 base, J shed 2 bases, and the junction held 7 bases outside the gene matches. From germline, CDR1 is LGHNA and CDR2 YNFKEQ. CDR3 loop: CASSQAQAGGDTDTQYF. The CDR3 DNA reads TGTGCCAGCAGCCAAGCGCAAGCGGGGGGCGACACAGATACGCAGTATTTT.

This chain links TRBV28 with TRBJ1-1, with 9 nucleotides matching TRBD1. This CDR3 has 13 amino acids. Trimming at V came to 6 bases and at J to 3 bases, leaving 2 bases not matched to a gene. Germline V lookup: CDR1 MDHEN, CDR2 SYDVKM. CDR3 residues: CASRWTGDTEAFF. The CDR3 DNA reads TGTGCCAGCAGGTGGACAGGGGACACTGAAGCTTTCTTT.

This clone was picked up one time. V and J are TRBV25-1 and TRBJ2-7, with D possibly being TRBD1 (5 bases). The V and J ends lost 5 bases and 2 bases respectively, with 10 bases between them. Germline assignment: CDR1 MGHDK and CDR2 SYGVNS. The CDR3 sequence is 13 residues long. In DNA, the CDR3 is TGTGCCAGCAGTTGGCAGGGTCCCTACGAGCAGTACTTC. This gives the protein CASSWQGPYEQYF.

The J gene is TRBJ1-5, the V gene TRBV28; D perhaps matches TRBD1 (6 bases). The length of the CDR3 is 14 residues. V was cut by 5 bases and J by 9 bases, with 17 bases left in between. Germline V CDR1 and CDR2: MDHEN, SYDVKM. Written as DNA, the CDR3 is TGTGCCAGCAGTCCAGGGGCCCTGTTCAGGCCCCAGCATTTT. The encoded protein is CASSPGALFRPQHF.

This clone came up a few times. V usage is TRBV4-3 and J usage is TRBJ1-2; D perhaps matches TRBD1 (5 bases). The CDR3 sequence is 16 residues long. Germline V gives CDR1 LGHNA, CDR2 YSLEER. V was pared by 0 bases and J by 5 bases, with 16 bases between. CDR3 protein: CASSQDYWGRIYGYTF. The CDR3 DNA sequence: TGCGCCAGCAGCCAAGATTACTGGGGCAGGATTTATGGCTACACCTTC.

The rearrangement links TRBV4-3 to TRBJ2-2, with a possible D match to TRBD2 (5 bases). V gave up 0 bases and J gave up 0 bases, with 8 bases separating them. Germline loops: CDR1 LGHNA, CDR2 YSLEER. The CDR3 is 16 residues long. The DNA of the CDR3 is TGCGCCAGCAGCCAAGACGGAGGATCGAACACCGGGGAGCTGTTTTTT. It is translated as CASSQDGGSNTGELFF.

The chain's CDR3 is CASSLDSPSRGYTF. The CDR3 region has the DNA TGTGCCAGCAGCTTAGATTCGCCCTCGAGGGGCTACACCTTC. This chain connects TRBV7-2 to TRBJ1-2, with D uncertain. The ends were cut back, 1 base at V and 8 bases at J, with 14 bases in the middle. The CDR3 spans 14 residues. Germline assignment: CDR1 SGHTA and CDR2 FQGNSA. The whole variable domain, remainder taken from reference TRBV7-2 and TRBJ1-2, is GAGVSQSPSNKVTEKGKDVELRCDPISGHTALYWYRQSLGQGLEFLIYFQGNSAPDKSGLPSDRFSAERTGGSVSTLTIQRTQQEDSAVYLCASSLDSPSRGYTFGSGTRLTVV.

This clone showed up just once. The CDR3, as DNA: TGTGCCTGGTACCCAGGGGAAGGGGACACTGAAGCTTTCTTT. Its protein is CAWYPGEGDTEAFF. The V call is TRBV30, the J call TRBJ1-1; maybe TRBD1 (6 bases). Germline V lookup: CDR1 GTSNPN, CDR2 SVGIG (reference sequence). The CDR3 sequence is 14 residues long. Trimming stripped 5 bases from V and 3 bases from J, with 16 bases between.

The chain combines TRBV5-5 with TRBJ1-2, with 7 bases that match TRBD1. This CDR3 comprises 16 residues. Trimming at V came to 5 bases and at J to 2 bases, leaving 12 bases not matched to a gene. Germline assignment: CDR1 SGHKS and CDR2 YYEKEE (reference sequence). The CDR3 spells CASRQQGGVLNYGYTF. For the CDR3, the DNA is TGTGCCAGCAGGCAGCAGGGGGGCGTACTCAACTATGGCTACACCTTC.

The rearrangement links TRBV2 to TRBJ2-3; TRBD2 is a possible D gene (5 bases). Trimming cost V 8 bases and J 2 bases, with 14 bases left between them. The CDR3 is 14 residues long. The germline V gene encodes CDR1 SNHLY and CDR2 FYNNEI. The DNA for the CDR3 is TGTGCCAGCCTCTCGGGGTCGGACACAGATACGCAGTATTTT. This translates into CASLSGSDTDTQYF.

This chain connects TRBV19 to TRBJ1-5; weak D call: TRBD1 (6 bases). Germline V lookup: CDR1 LNHDA, CDR2 SQIVND (reference sequence). The CDR3 is 15 amino acids. The V end lost 1 base, the J end lost 5 bases, and 12 bases lay between the germline ends. The CDR3 DNA is TGTGCCAGTAGTATAGTCGGACAGCATGATCAGCCCCAGCATTTT. Its protein product is CASSIVGQHDQPQHF. The whole variable domain, filled in from reference TRBV19 and TRBJ1-5, reads DGGITQSPKYLFRKEGQNVTLSCEQNLNHDAMYWYRQDPGQGLRLIYYSQIVNDFQKGDIAEGYSVSREKKESFPLTVTSAQKNPTAFYLCASSIVGQHDQPQHFGDGTRLSIL.

This chain uses TRBV18 with TRBJ2-4; 7 positions match TRBD1. This CDR3 is 14 amino acids long. Trimming cost V 3 bases and J 8 bases; bases outside gene matches: 7. The V gene's germline CDR1 is KGHSH and CDR2 LQKENI. The DNA for the CDR3 is TGTGCCAGCTCACCGGAAGACGGGACAGACATTCAGTACTTC. It specifies CASSPEDGTDIQYF.

The V and J genes are TRBV7-9 and TRBJ2-7; 9 nucleotides agree with TRBD1. Germline V gene lookup returns CDR1 SEHNR and CDR2 FQNEAQ (reference sequence). The V gene end was trimmed by 5 bases and the J gene end by 7 bases; junction bases not matched to a gene: 9. The CDR3 totals 14 residues. In DNA form, the CDR3 reads TGTGCCAGCAGCCCCCGGACAGGGGTCGGAGAGCAGTACTTC. Translated, it gives CASSPRTGVGEQYF.

V gene TRBV11-1 combines with J gene TRBJ1-4; possible D gene TRBD1, 5 bases. The CDR3 extends over 17 amino acids. Germline V gene sequence: CDR1 SGHAT, CDR2 FQDESV (reference sequence). V gave up 3 bases and J gave up 8 bases, with 22 bases separating them. CDR3 protein: CASSLNLAGRRGEKLFF. DNA for the CDR3: TGTGCCAGCAGCTTGAACCTAGCGGGACGGCGCGGGGAAAAACTGTTTTTT.

J is TRBJ1-2 and V is TRBV7-9; tentative D call: TRBD1 (6 bases). The germline V and J ends were trimmed by 5 bases and 4 bases, with 14 bases remaining between them. Germline assignment: CDR1 SEHNR and CDR2 FQNEAQ (reference sequence). This CDR3 has 14 amino acids. The CDR3 sequence: CASSPPQGFYGYTF. The DNA of the CDR3 is TGTGCCAGCAGCCCTCCTCAGGGGTTCTATGGCTACACCTTC.

In DNA, the CDR3 is TGTGCCAGCAGCTTAAGGCAACCCACAGATACGCAGTATTTT. Translating gives CASSLRQPTDTQYF. This chain links TRBV7-3 with TRBJ2-3; D is unclear. V shed 1 base and J shed 2 bases, with 7 bases lying between them. CDR3 length: 14 amino acids. CDR1 and CDR2 (germline): SGHTA, FQGTGA.

V gene TRBV13 combines with J gene TRBJ2-5, with a possible D match to TRBD1 (6 bases). This CDR3 comprises 15 residues. Between the trimmed V and J ends, which lost 3 bases and 5 bases, there was a span of 16 bases. Germline V gene data show CDR1 as PRHDT and CDR2 as FYEKMQ (reference sequence). For the CDR3, the DNA is TGTGCCAGCAGCTTTGGCAGGGGTAATTTGGAGACCCAGTACTTC. This encodes CASSFGRGNLETQYF.

V is TRBV18 and J is TRBJ2-1; unclear D gene. The CDR3 extends over 16 amino acids. The germline V and J ends were trimmed by 4 bases and 0 bases, with 13 bases remaining between them. The germline V gene encodes CDR1 KGHSH and CDR2 LQKENI. CDR3 nucleotides: TGTGCCAGCTCACTCATCCCTACCGGCTCCTACAATGAGCAGTTCTTC. This sequence encodes CASSLIPTGSYNEQFF. The full variable domain, its missing parts supplied by reference TRBV18 and TRBJ2-1, is NAGVMQNPRHLVRRRGQEARLRCSPMKGHSHVYWYRQLPEEGLKFMVYLQKENIIDESGMPKERFSAEFPKEGPSILRIQQVVRGDSAAYFCASSLIPTGSYNEQFFGPGTRLTVL.

This clone occurred a few times. The chain uses TRBV2 and TRBJ1-2; 11 positions agree with TRBD1. There are 14 residues in the CDR3. J lost 5 bases, V lost 4 bases, and 3 bases had no gene match. The germline V gene has CDR1 SNHLY and CDR2 FYNNEI. CDR3 loop: CASSGDRGVYGYTF. CDR3 DNA: TGTGCCAGCAGTGGGGACAGGGGGGTTTATGGCTACACCTTC.

This clone was counted only a few times. The V call is TRBV5-4, the J call TRBJ2-2; 9 bases line up with TRBD1. V was pared by 4 bases and J by 3 bases, with 4 bases of the junction left unmatched. CDR1 and CDR2 (germline): SGHNT, YYREEE (reference sequence). CDR3 length: 15 residues. The CDR3 nucleotides are TGTGCCAGCAGCCGGACAGGGGTGGACACCGGGGAGCTGTTTTTT. It encodes CASSRTGVDTGELFF.

The chain employs TRBV6-5 and TRBJ2-3, with 13 bases aligning to TRBD2. The CDR3 is 15 amino acids. The V gene end was trimmed by 4 bases and the J gene end by 4 bases; junction bases not matched to a gene: 2. CDR1 and CDR2 from the germline V gene are MNHEY and SVGAGI. Here the CDR3 reads CASSLLAGGPDTQYF. DNA of the CDR3: TGTGCCAGCAGTTTACTAGCGGGGGGGCCAGATACGCAGTATTTT.

V and J are TRBV19 and TRBJ2-3, with 7 bases fitting TRBD2. CDR3 length equals 15 residues. V trimming: 4 bases; J trimming: 5 bases; junction bases outside the gene matches: 9. Germline-derived CDR1 and CDR2 are LNHDA and SQIVND (reference sequence). The CDR3 loop reads CASSTLDTGGDTQYF. The CDR3 DNA reads TGTGCCAGTAGTACCCTAGATACGGGGGGAGATACGCAGTATTTT.

J is TRBJ2-7 and V is TRBV7-8; 10 bases agree with TRBD1. Trimming at V came to 3 bases and at J to 5 bases, leaving 7 bases not matched to a gene. CDR1 is SGHVS and CDR2 is FQNEAQ in the germline V gene. This CDR3 is 15 amino acids long. The CDR3 DNA follows: TGTGCCAGCAGCTTGTGGACAGGGGGTCCCAACGAGCAGTACTTC. It yields the protein CASSLWTGGPNEQYF.

The chain joins TRBV7-9 to TRBJ2-1, with D maybe TRBD2 (5 bases). The germline gives CDR1 SEHNR, CDR2 FQNEAQ (reference sequence). Trimming took off 1 base at V and 4 bases at J, with 8 bases between the two ends. The CDR3 consists of 14 residues. This CDR3 reads CASSLDGEYNEQFF. The CDR3 region has the DNA TGTGCCAGCAGCTTAGACGGGGAGTACAATGAGCAGTTCTTC.